This is a list of T cell receptor beta chains from one sample in a study of regulatory T cells in long-lasting Graves disease. TCRdb called the multiplex PCR reads again in MiXCR, with one record for every CDR3 protein. There are some 350,000 distinct CDR3 sequences in the sample; 16% occur only once, and about 19% lies in the top ten. These data also formed part of another study, on T cells in Graves' hyperthyroidism and ophthalmopathy.

This sample comprised peripheral blood mononuclear cells (PBMCs), obtained at new diagnosis, from a patient treated with antithyroid drugs. These receptors were collected from a woman younger than 30 with Graves disease. Each CDR3 is given with its conserved first and last residue. A D gene is named only where the DNA matches it firmly. Not every row has a clone size; where given, it reads once, few, many or a size class.

.	TRBV29-1	TRBD1	TRBJ1-1	TGCAGCGTCTCTCAGGGGGAGAACACTGAAGCTTTCTTT	CSVSQGENTEAFF
.	TRBV20-1	.	TRBJ2-7	TGCAGTGCTAGGATGCGGGAACGGGAGCAGTACTTC	CSARMREREQYF
many	TRBV28	.	TRBJ1-1	TGTGCCAGCAGTCAAAGGGGCCCCGCTGAAGCTTTCTTT	CASSQRGPAEAFF
many	TRBV30	.	TRBJ2-3	TGTGCCTGGAGTGGGGTGGGGGGGCCCTTCACAGATACGCAGTATTTT	CAWSGVGGPFTDTQYF
many	TRBV3-1	TRBD1	TRBJ2-7	TGTGCCAGCAGCCTTCCCAACAGGGGGCAGGAGCAGTACTTC	CASSLPNRGQEQYF
.	TRBV20-1	.	TRBJ1-5	TGCAATGCTCGGGCCCTCAATCAGCCCCAGCATTTT	CNARALNQPQHF
.	TRBV5-1	TRBD1	TRBJ2-7	TGCGCCAGCAGCACGGTCCGGGACAGCTCCTACGAGCAGTACTTC	CASSTVRDSSYEQYF
many	TRBV30	.	TRBJ2-7	TGTGCCTGGAGTCCCCATGGCGGGTACGAGCAGTACTTC	CAWSPHGGYEQYF
many	TRBV20-1	TRBD2	TRBJ2-1	TGCAGTGCTAGAGATCGAGGTTTGCTAGCGGGATCCTACAATGAGCAGTTCTTC	CSARDRGLLAGSYNEQFF
few	TRBV15	.	TRBJ1-5	TGTGCCACCAGCATCGACGGCAATCAGCCCCAGCATTTT	CATSIDGNQPQHF
many	TRBV6-2/TRBV6-3	.	TRBJ1-1	TGTGCCAGCAGGGATCGACAGACCCGAGCTTTCTTT	CASRDRQTRAFF
many	TRBV19	.	TRBJ1-1	TGTGCCAGTAGTATCAGGGCTGAGACTGAAGCTTTCTTT	CASSIRAETEAFF
.	TRBV5-1	.	TRBJ2-7	TGTGCCAGCAGCTTGGTGACAGGCACCTACGAGCAGTACTTC	CASSLVTGTYEQYF
few	TRBV19	.	TRBJ2-5	TGTGCCAGTAGCCACACACTCCTCCAAGAGACCCAGTACTTC	CASSHTLLQETQYF
.	TRBV29-1	.	TRBJ2-7	TGCAGCGTTGGCATACAGGAACCCTACGAGCAGTACTTC	CSVGIQEPYEQYF
once	TRBV6-2/TRBV6-3	.	TRBJ2-3	TGTGCCAGCAGTGAAGTGGCCGACACAGATACGCAGTATTTT	CASSEVADTDTQYF
many	TRBV3-1	TRBD2	TRBJ2-5	TGTGCCAGCAGTCGACAATCTAGCGGGGGAGAGGAGACCCAGTACTTC	CASSRQSSGGEETQYF
many	TRBV9	TRBD2	TRBJ2-3	TGTGCCAGCAGCGTAGTAGCGGGAGTCGCAGATACGCAGTATTTT	CASSVVAGVADTQYF
.	TRBV27	.	TRBJ1-6	TGTGCCAGCAGTTTATCGTCTCCCACCAATAATTCACCCCTCCACTTT	CASSLSSPTNNSPLHF
many	TRBV12-3/TRBV12-4	.	TRBJ1-3	TGTGCCAGCAGTCTGCACAATCCGGGCTCTGGAAACACCATATATTTT	CASSLHNPGSGNTIYF
many	TRBV7-9	.	TRBJ1-1	TGTGCCAGCAGCTTAGGGCAAGCTTTCTTT	CASSLGQAFF
many	TRBV30	.	TRBJ2-1	TGTGCCTGGAGTGGGGCGGAGAACTCCTACAATGAGCAGTTCTTC	CAWSGAENSYNEQFF
many	TRBV30	TRBD1	TRBJ1-2	TGTGCCTGGGCTTCGACAGGGGAGGGTGGCTACACCTTC	CAWASTGEGGYTF
many	TRBV7-9	TRBD1	TRBJ2-7	TGTGCCAGCAGCTCGGACAGGGGGCCCTACGAGCAGTACTTC	CASSSDRGPYEQYF
many	TRBV12-5	TRBD1	TRBJ2-3	TGTGCTAGTGGTATGACAGGGGAGGCAGATACGCAGTATTTT	CASGMTGEADTQYF
.	TRBV11-2	TRBD1	TRBJ1-2	TGTGCCAGCAGCTCGGGACAGGGCGGTAACTATGGCTACACCTTC	CASSSGQGGNYGYTF
many	TRBV30	.	TRBJ1-2	TGTGCCTGGAGCGGAGGGACGGTTAACTATGGCTACACCTTC	CAWSGGTVNYGYTF
many	TRBV7-3	TRBD1	TRBJ2-5	TGTGCCAGCAGCTGGACAGGGGGCGAGACCCAGTACTTC	CASSWTGGETQYF
many	TRBV12-3/TRBV12-4	.	TRBJ2-7	TGTGCCAGCAGCCTATGGCGGTCCTACGAGCAGTACTTC	CASSLWRSYEQYF
many	TRBV29-1	.	TRBJ2-7	TGCAGCGTGCAGGTCGGGAGAAGCTACGAGCAGTACTTC	CSVQVGRSYEQYF
many	TRBV5-1	TRBD1	TRBJ2-3	TGCGCCAGCAGCTTGTGGACAGGGGCAGATACGCAGTATTTT	CASSLWTGADTQYF
few	TRBV9	.	TRBJ2-5	TGTGCCAGCAGCCCGAGGGAAGGAGGGGAGACCCAGTACTTC	CASSPREGGETQYF
many	TRBV7-2	TRBD2	TRBJ2-7	TGTGCCAGCAGCACTTTAGCGGGGAAGTACGAGCAGTACTTC	CASSTLAGKYEQYF
.	TRBV2	.	TRBJ2-2	TGTGCCAGCAGTGAAGGGTCCACCGGGGAGCTGTTTTTT	CASSEGSTGELFF
many	TRBV2	.	TRBJ2-7	TGTGCCAGCAGAACCGAGACCTACGAGCAGTACTTC	CASRTETYEQYF
.	TRBV20-1	.	TRBJ2-5	TGCAGTGCTCAATCGGGGGTTTTTAGGAGGCTCGCGGGACAAGAGACCCAGTACTTC	CSAQSGVFRRLAGQETQYF
many	TRBV27	TRBD2	TRBJ2-1	TGTGCCAGCAGTTCACTAGCGGGGGTAACCTACAATGAGCAGTTCTTC	CASSSLAGVTYNEQFF
many	TRBV2	.	TRBJ2-1	TGTGCCAGCAAAACCGTTAATGAGCAGTTCTTC	CASKTVNEQFF
many	TRBV28	.	TRBJ2-3	TGTGCCAGCAGTCCCGACTCCAGCACAGATACGCAGTATTTT	CASSPDSSTDTQYF
many	TRBV6-5	TRBD2	TRBJ2-3	TGTGCCAGCAGTTACCTCGCTCTAGCGGCCCAGGCCACAGATACGCAGTATTTT	CASSYLALAAQATDTQYF
.	TRBV7-8	TRBD2	TRBJ2-4	TGTGCCAGCAGCTCGGGACTAGCGGGAGTAGCCAAAAACATTCAGTACTTC	CASSSGLAGVAKNIQYF
.	TRBV14	TRBD1	TRBJ1-2	TGTGCCAGCAGCCAGTCGGGACAGGGGATAGATGGCTACACCTTC	CASSQSGQGIDGYTF
.	TRBV5-8	TRBD2	TRBJ2-2	TGTGCCAGCAGCTCCCCCAGGAGCGGGAGACGTCCCGGGGAGCTGTTTTTT	CASSSPRSGRRPGELFF
many	TRBV18	.	TRBJ2-1	TGCGCCAGCAGCCCCCCCGGGTACAATGAGCAGTTCTTC	CASSPPGYNEQFF
many	TRBV7-3	TRBD1	TRBJ2-1	TGTGCCAGCAGCTCCGGGACAGGGCCCTACAATGAGCAGTTCTTC	CASSSGTGPYNEQFF
many	TRBV18	.	TRBJ1-2	TGTGCCAGCTCACCAGGGGGGTACGGTGGCTACACCTTC	CASSPGGYGGYTF
many	TRBV28	.	TRBJ2-3	TGTGCCACCAGGACGCAAGCAGATACGCAGTATTTT	CATRTQADTQYF
many	TRBV18	.	TRBJ2-1	TGTGCCAGCTCACCACTAGCGGACCTAACCTACAATGAGCAGTTCTTC	CASSPLADLTYNEQFF
few	TRBV20-1	.	TRBJ1-5	TGCAGTGCTGGAGTCGGCAGCCTGGGTAGCAATCAGCCCCAGCATTTT	CSAGVGSLGSNQPQHF
many	TRBV6-1	.	TRBJ2-3	TGTGCCAGCAGTGAGCCCTTGACAGGCGGGTCAGATACGCAGTATTTT	CASSEPLTGGSDTQYF